The rows below give T cell receptor beta chains drawn from one sample of a study of T cells after yellow fever vaccination. TCRdb fed the 5' RACE reads into MiXCR, producing one record per CDR3 protein. The table records approximately 300,000 distinct CDR3 sequences, about 6.9% of them present only once. This material consisted of PBMCs, taken approximately 47 days after the first yellow fever vaccination. The source of these receptors is a man in his late teens or twenties who received the YFV17D yellow fever vaccine. The CDR3 runs from the conserved cysteine through the conserved F or W. The order of the fields is clone size, V gene, CDR3 length, D gene, J gene, CDR3 protein, CDR3 DNA. D genes are given only for firm matches. Not every row has a clone size; where given, it reads once, few, many or a size class.

clone_size: NA; v_call: TRBV7-9; cdr3_length: 15; d_call: NA; j_call: TRBJ2-3; cdr3_aa: CASSQSGTLSNTQYF; cdr3_nt: TGTGCCAGCAGCCAATCCGGGACTTTGAGCAATACGCAGTATTTT
clone_size: few; v_call: TRBV19; cdr3_length: 16; d_call: TRBD1; j_call: TRBJ1-1; cdr3_aa: CASSIPPEGASSEAFF; cdr3_nt: TGTGCCAGTAGTATCCCACCGGAGGGGGCCAGCTCTGAAGCTTTCTTT
clone_size: NA; v_call: TRBV4-1; cdr3_length: 16; d_call: NA; j_call: TRBJ1-5; cdr3_aa: CASSQDGGMGNQPQHF; cdr3_nt: TGCGCCAGCAGCCAAGATGGTGGGATGGGCAATCAGCCCCAGCATTTT
clone_size: few; v_call: TRBV6-5; cdr3_length: 14; d_call: TRBD1; j_call: TRBJ2-5; cdr3_aa: CASSYGQGKETQYF; cdr3_nt: TGTGCCAGCAGTTACGGACAGGGGAAAGAGACCCAGTACTTC
clone_size: NA; v_call: TRBV2; cdr3_length: 15; d_call: TRBD2; j_call: TRBJ2-7; cdr3_aa: CASIEAGTIVCEQYF; cdr3_nt: TGTGCCAGCATTGAAGCGGGGACCATTGTGTGCGAGCAGTACTTC
clone_size: NA; v_call: TRBV5-4; cdr3_length: 16; d_call: TRBD1; j_call: TRBJ2-7; cdr3_aa: CASSLVGTGRTYEQYF; cdr3_nt: TGTGCCAGCAGCTTGGTGGGGACAGGACGTACCTACGAGCAGTACTTC
clone_size: few; v_call: TRBV7-9; cdr3_length: 12; d_call: NA; j_call: TRBJ2-7; cdr3_aa: CASSPAPNEQYF; cdr3_nt: TGTGCCAGCAGCCCCGCGCCCAACGAGCAGTACTTC
clone_size: many; v_call: TRBV6-2/TRBV6-3; cdr3_length: 16; d_call: NA; j_call: TRBJ2-2; cdr3_aa: CASSPQWGWGTGELFF; cdr3_nt: TGTGCCAGCAGCCCGCAGTGGGGTTGGGGTACCGGGGAGCTGTTTTTT
clone_size: many; v_call: TRBV4-1; cdr3_length: 16; d_call: TRBD1; j_call: TRBJ1-2; cdr3_aa: CASSQRDSSFTDGYTF; cdr3_nt: TGCGCCAGCAGCCAACGGGACAGCTCTTTTACCGATGGCTACACCTTC
clone_size: NA; v_call: TRBV20-1; cdr3_length: 14; d_call: TRBD1; j_call: TRBJ2-3; cdr3_aa: CSATTGASTDTQYF; cdr3_nt: TGCAGTGCTACGACAGGGGCTAGCACAGATACGCAGTATTTT
clone_size: many; v_call: TRBV29-1; cdr3_length: 16; d_call: TRBD2; j_call: TRBJ2-3; cdr3_aa: CSVGRAEGGRTDTQYF; cdr3_nt: TGCAGCGTTGGGAGAGCCGAGGGAGGGAGGACAGATACGCAGTATTTT
clone_size: NA; v_call: TRBV12-3/TRBV12-4; cdr3_length: 15; d_call: TRBD1; j_call: TRBJ1-2; cdr3_aa: CASSSYGQGAGGYTF; cdr3_nt: TGTGCCAGCAGTTCCTACGGACAGGGGGCTGGTGGCTACACCTTC
clone_size: few; v_call: TRBV15; cdr3_length: 15; d_call: NA; j_call: TRBJ2-5; cdr3_aa: CATSRDRGLGETQYF; cdr3_nt: TGTGCCACCAGCAGAGATCGAGGGCTCGGTGAGACCCAGTACTTC
clone_size: many; v_call: TRBV12-3/TRBV12-4; cdr3_length: 13; d_call: TRBD2; j_call: TRBJ2-1; cdr3_aa: CASSYGGLPQQFF; cdr3_nt: TGTGCCAGCAGTTACGGGGGGTTACCCCAGCAGTTCTTC
clone_size: many; v_call: TRBV5-6; cdr3_length: 15; d_call: TRBD2; j_call: TRBJ2-3; cdr3_aa: CASSLDALRGDTQYF; cdr3_nt: TGTGCCAGCAGCTTGGACGCCCTGCGGGGGGATACGCAGTATTTT
clone_size: many; v_call: TRBV20-1; cdr3_length: 13; d_call: TRBD2; j_call: TRBJ2-4; cdr3_aa: CSARGTSKNIQYF; cdr3_nt: TGCAGTGCTAGAGGGACTAGCAAAAACATTCAGTACTTC
clone_size: NA; v_call: TRBV4-1; cdr3_length: 15; d_call: NA; j_call: TRBJ2-3; cdr3_aa: CASSQQSGSIDTQYF; cdr3_nt: TGCGCCAGCAGCCAACAGTCGGGGAGTATAGATACGCAGTATTTT
clone_size: NA; v_call: TRBV23-1; cdr3_length: 16; d_call: NA; j_call: TRBJ2-3; cdr3_aa: CASSPYGTASTDTQYF; cdr3_nt: TGCGCCAGCAGTCCCTACGGGACGGCTAGCACAGATACGCAGTATTTT
clone_size: NA; v_call: TRBV11-1; cdr3_length: 17; d_call: NA; j_call: TRBJ2-1; cdr3_aa: CASSLRRGASPYNEPFF; cdr3_nt: TGTGCCAGCAGCTTACGAAGGGGCGCAAGCCCTTACAATGAGCCGTTCTTC
clone_size: NA; v_call: TRBV20-1; cdr3_length: 12; d_call: NA; j_call: TRBJ1-2; cdr3_aa: CSAMLQGYGYTF; cdr3_nt: TGCAGTGCTATGCTACAGGGCTATGGCTACACCTTC
clone_size: NA; v_call: TRBV29-1; cdr3_length: 15; d_call: NA; j_call: TRBJ2-7; cdr3_aa: CSVEDPSGVLDEQYF; cdr3_nt: TGCAGCGTTGAAGATCCCTCCGGGGTGTTGGACGAGCAGTACTTC
clone_size: NA; v_call: TRBV5-6; cdr3_length: 15; d_call: TRBD2; j_call: TRBJ2-1; cdr3_aa: CASSRAPSGDNEQFF; cdr3_nt: TGTGCCAGCAGCCGGGCGCCTAGCGGGGACAATGAGCAGTTCTTC
clone_size: NA; v_call: TRBV20-1; cdr3_length: 13; d_call: TRBD1; j_call: TRBJ2-4; cdr3_aa: CSVRGRDKNIQYF; cdr3_nt: TGCAGTGTCAGGGGGCGGGACAAAAACATTCAGTACTTC
clone_size: few; v_call: TRBV7-6; cdr3_length: 14; d_call: TRBD1; j_call: TRBJ2-7; cdr3_aa: CASSFGQGTYEQYF; cdr3_nt: TGTGCCAGCAGTTTCGGACAGGGGACCTACGAGCAGTACTTC